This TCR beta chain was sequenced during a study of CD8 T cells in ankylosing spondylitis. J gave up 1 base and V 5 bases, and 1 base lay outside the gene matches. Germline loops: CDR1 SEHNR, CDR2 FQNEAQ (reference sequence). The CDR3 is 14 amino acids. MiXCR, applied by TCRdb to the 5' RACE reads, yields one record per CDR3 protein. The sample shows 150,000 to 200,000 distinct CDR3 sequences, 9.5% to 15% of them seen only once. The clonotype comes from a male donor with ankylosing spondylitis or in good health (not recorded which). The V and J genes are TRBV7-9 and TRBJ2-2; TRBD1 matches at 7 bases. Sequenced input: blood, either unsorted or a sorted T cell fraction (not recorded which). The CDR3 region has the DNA TGTGCCAGCAGCCGGACAGGGAACACCGGGGAGCTGTTTTTT. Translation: CASSRTGNTGELFF.